This is a list of T cell receptor beta chains from one sample in a study of blood T cells in healthy people across ages. MiXCR was run by TCRdb on the 5' RACE reads, yielding one entry per CDR3 protein. The table lists approximately 600,000 distinct CDR3 sequences, about 53% of them singletons, with more than 35% in the top ten. The sample consisted of blood. The receptors were sampled from a man aged 55 to 70 in good health. Each CDR3 is given with its conserved first and last residue. A D gene is named only where the DNA matches it firmly.

j_call | v_call | d_call | cdr3_length | cdr3_aa
TRBJ1-6 | TRBV4-1 | NA | 17 | CASSLREGDFYNSPLHF
TRBJ2-2 | TRBV5-1 | NA | 11 | CASGRTGELFF
TRBJ2-7 | TRBV7-9 | NA | 13 | CASSSYLSYEQYF
TRBJ2-3 | TRBV29-1 | NA | 14 | CSVDPLDSTDTQYF
TRBJ2-6 | TRBV20-1 | TRBD1 | 16 | CSARRQGRSGANVLTF
TRBJ2-1 | TRBV10-3 | TRBD1 | 14 | CAISGQGSYNEQFF
TRBJ2-7 | TRBV5-1 | NA | 12 | CASSFVAGEQYF
TRBJ2-3 | TRBV20-1 | NA | 14 | CSASPGLSRDTQYF
TRBJ2-6 | TRBV4-2 | NA | 16 | CASSQDGRSGANVLTF
TRBJ2-5 | TRBV20-1 | TRBD1 | 15 | CSASPRTGGGETQYF
TRBJ1-5 | TRBV28 | TRBD1 | 16 | CASTTEGAVAYQPQHF
TRBJ2-6 | TRBV20-1 | TRBD2 | 17 | CSARRGAVRSGANVLTF
TRBJ2-5 | TRBV3-1 | NA | 16 | CASSRRGSDPQETQYF
NA | TRBV21-1 | NA | 13 | CASSKAGCYEQYF
TRBJ2-6 | TRBV20-1 | TRBD2 | 18 | CSARGLSGGPSGANVLTF
TRBJ2-7 | TRBV5-4 | NA | 14 | CASSLWGAGYEQYF
TRBJ2-3 | TRBV27 | NA | 15 | CASSLSFSRTDTQYF
TRBJ2-5 | TRBV7-2 | TRBD2 | 16 | CASSSEGTSASKTQYF
TRBJ2-2 | TRBV9 | NA | 14 | CASNTAANTGELFF
TRBJ2-5 | TRBV29-1 | NA | 12 | CSARPLGETQYF
TRBJ1-5 | TRBV10-3 | NA | 13 | CAISESGHQPQHF
TRBJ1-5 | TRBV6-6 | NA | 12 | CASRHPDQPQHF
TRBJ1-6 | TRBV27 | NA | 18 | CASSLSLGAWSGNSPLHF
TRBJ1-2 | TRBV3-1 | NA | 14 | CASSQGAIFYGYTF
NA | TRBV5-6 | NA | 14 | CASNRRGVQETQYF
TRBJ2-5 | TRBV10-2 | TRBD1 | 15 | CASSGTGQTGETQYF
TRBJ1-5 | TRBV28 | NA | 15 | CASNGGAGLGQPQHF
TRBJ2-1 | TRBV20-1 | TRBD2 | 15 | CSARRAGGPYNEQFF
TRBJ2-3 | TRBV24-1 | TRBD2 | 15 | CATSDSRTSWDTQYF
TRBJ2-7 | TRBV27 | NA | 15 | CASSVLLARQHEQYF
TRBJ1-1 | TRBV10-3 | NA | 15 | CAISEGQGFSSEAFF
TRBJ2-7 | TRBV27 | TRBD1 | 12 | CASRQGLREQYF
TRBJ2-3 | TRBV10-3 | TRBD2 | 13 | CAIMTSGRDTQYF
TRBJ2-5 | TRBV5-1 | TRBD1 | 14 | CASRRQGLWETQYF
TRBJ2-7 | TRBV20-1 | NA | 15 | CSAGGLAASSYEQYF
TRBJ1-1 | TRBV3-1 | NA | 11 | CASSQLTEAFF
TRBJ2-5 | TRBV4-2 | NA | 13 | CASSHGYEETQYF
TRBJ2-3 | TRBV29-1 | NA | 13 | CSVERQGTDTQYF
TRBJ1-6 | TRBV7-9 | TRBD1 | 15 | CASSTATGTYSPLHF
TRBJ2-4 | TRBV12-3/TRBV12-4 | NA | 12 | CASSARINIQYF
TRBJ2-3 | TRBV5-6 | TRBD2 | 14 | CASSLVAGRDTQYF
TRBJ2-5 | TRBV18 | TRBD2 | 12 | CATGTSQGEQYF
TRBJ2-5 | TRBV4-1 | TRBD2 | 16 | CASSQVRLAGEETQYF
TRBJ2-5 | TRBV24-1 | TRBD1 | 16 | CATSEAGTGGFETQYF
TRBJ2-3 | TRBV12-3/TRBV12-4 | NA | 12 | CASRPGTHTQYF